This TCR beta chain was recovered during a study of blood T cells in healthy people across ages. Germline CDR1 reads SNHLY; CDR2 reads FYNNEI. The CDR3 is made up of 11 amino acids. The V end lost 5 bases, the J end lost 10 bases, and 11 bases lay between the germline ends. A sample-barcoded 5' primer and a J-beta primer mix were used in a second PCR of roughly 7 to 11 cycles. TCRdb re-called the 5' RACE reads with MiXCR, one entry per CDR3 protein. This repertoire shows about 930,000 distinct CDR3 sequences, roughly 28% found once; its top ten account for roughly 10%. The same data also contributed to another study, on T cells of mothers and their children.

The sequenced material came from blood. The receptor comes from a woman between 40 and 55 years old in good health. This rearrangement joins TRBV2 to TRBJ1-1, with D possibly being TRBD1 (5 bases). CDR3 sequence reads: CASSLGTAAFF. As DNA, the CDR3 is TGTGCCAGCAGTCTTGGGACCGCAGCTTTCTTT.